The sample holds many counts of the clone carrying this TCR beta chain. In the library, individual cDNA molecules carried attached unique molecular identifiers. In TCRdb, the 5' RACE reads were re-called with MiXCR into one record per CDR3 protein. The sample lists approximately 83,000 distinct CDR3 sequences; 13% to 15% were seen once. The data originate from a study of early T cells in non-severe SARS-CoV-2 infection. The V end was cut by 3 bases, the J end by 5 bases, with 4 bases between. This CDR3 contains 11 residues. This clonotype was obtained from an adult who was a healthcare worker with PCR-confirmed SARS-CoV-2 infection or an uninfected control (not recorded which). The V gene is TRBV12-3 or TRBV12-4, the J gene TRBJ2-5; D is uncertain. Sequenced sample: whole blood. The CDR3 sequence: CASSFRETQYF. Written as DNA, the CDR3 is TGTGCCAGCAGTTTTAGGGAGACCCAGTACTTC.